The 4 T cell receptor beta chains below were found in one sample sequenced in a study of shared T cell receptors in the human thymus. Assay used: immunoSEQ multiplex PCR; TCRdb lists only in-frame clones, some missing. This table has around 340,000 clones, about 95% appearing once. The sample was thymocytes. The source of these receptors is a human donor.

The CDR3 DNA follows: TGTGCCAGCAGCTCGAAGTCCCCCTTTCTGGCGGGCGGCTCCTACAATGAGCAGTTCTTC. Its translation: CASSSKSPFLAGGSYNEQFF. V usage is TRBV5-4 and J usage is TRBJ2-1, with D perhaps matching TRBD2 (5 bases). Germline V CDR1 and CDR2: SGHNT, YYREEE (reference sequence). The CDR3 extends over 20 amino acids. V was shortened by 3 bases and J by 0 bases, with 25 bases between the two germline ends.

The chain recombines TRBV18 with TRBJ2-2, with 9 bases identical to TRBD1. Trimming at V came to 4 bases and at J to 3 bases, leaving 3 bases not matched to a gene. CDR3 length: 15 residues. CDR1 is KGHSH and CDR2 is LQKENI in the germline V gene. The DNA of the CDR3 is TGTGCCAGCTCACGGGACAGGGAGGACACCGGGGAGCTGTTTTTT. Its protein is CASSRDREDTGELFF.

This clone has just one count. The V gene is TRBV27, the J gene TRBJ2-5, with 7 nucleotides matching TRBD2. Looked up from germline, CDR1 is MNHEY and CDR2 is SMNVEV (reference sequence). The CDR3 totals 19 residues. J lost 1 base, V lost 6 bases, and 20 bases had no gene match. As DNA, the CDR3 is TGTGCCAGCAGACTCCATCATGGACTAGACGAAGGTCGCCAAGAGACCCAGTACTTC. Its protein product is CASRLHHGLDEGRQETQYF.

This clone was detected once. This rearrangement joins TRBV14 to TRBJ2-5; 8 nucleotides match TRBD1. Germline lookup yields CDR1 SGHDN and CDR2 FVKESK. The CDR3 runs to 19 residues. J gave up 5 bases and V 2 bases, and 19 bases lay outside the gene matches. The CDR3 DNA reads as TGTGCCAGCAGCCAACTGGACAGGGCCAAGAGACGTACCAAGGAGACCCAGTACTTC. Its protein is CASSQLDRAKRRTKETQYF.